This T cell receptor (beta chain) was sequenced for a study of CD8 T cells in ankylosing spondylitis. Ten or more counts support this clonotype. What it binds is not known. Study outcomes and limitations: Significantly higher representation of disease-linked clones was reported for matched ankylosing spondylitis synovial fluid. Earlier reports found some motif variants in synovial fluid and blood in reactive arthritis.

Trimming pared 8 bases from V and 0 bases from J, leaving 11 bases between. Per germline, CDR1 DFQATT and CDR2 SNEGSKA (reference sequence). CDR3 length: 13 residues. One entry per CDR3 protein results from TCRdb running MiXCR on the 5' RACE reads. The table has fewer than 150,000 distinct CDR3 sequences, around 6.6% seen once. The sample was blood, either unsorted or a sorted T cell fraction (not recorded which). J is TRBJ2-1 and V is TRBV20-1; D is ambiguous. The receptor was isolated from a female donor with ankylosing spondylitis or in good health (not recorded which). The CDR3 DNA sequence: TGCAGTACGCACGAAATCTCCTACAATGAGCAGTTCTTC. Encoded protein: CSTHEISYNEQFF.